The present entry profiles one T cell receptor beta chain with its context. This clonotype showed up just a few times. This clone's antigen is unknown. No qualities accompany the bases; no much larger clone lies one base away. This specimen belongs to a study of blood T cells in healthy people across ages (dated by TCRdb to 2014 to 2015). Some background on the complete study: In model experiments, roughly one uniquely barcoded TCR beta cDNA molecule per two T cells was captured by template switching. To track age-related changes in TCR beta repertoire diversity, the study relied on deep sequencing normalized with unique cDNA molecular identifiers. For two donors (one aged 18 to 30 and one aged 80 or older), the study analyzed two additional independent replicas of 1 million unique cDNA reads from the same blood draw. To avoid experimental bias, donors of different ages were spread randomly across the sequencing lanes. Donors were grouped into four age groups: young (average roughly 15 years), middle-aged (roughly 38), aged (62) and long-lived (approximately 78).

The library was prepared using 5' RACE. Sequencing was performed on an Illumina HiSeq 2500. The second PCR ran for roughly 7 to 12 cycles and used a J-beta primer mix along with a sample-barcoded 5' primer. A unique molecular identifier was introduced onto each TCR beta cDNA molecule by a template-switch 5' adaptor carrying 12 random nucleotides. At least 3 million CDR3-containing paired-end reads were obtained from each sample. First-strand cDNA was synthesized from all RNA with the Mint cDNA synthesis kit, primed by a TRBC-specific oligonucleotide. Following uracil-DNA glycosylase treatment, a first 18-cycle PCR with universal primers M1SS and BC2_uni_R was performed on all cDNA. The paper's processing steps were these. For normalization, 1 million high-quality reads were randomly selected from each sample, with every read carrying a distinct molecular identifier. Instead of being binned into consensus sequences, reads that shared molecular identifiers were thrown out. MiTCR, set to a Q25 quality threshold and the strictest error-elimination algorithm, was used for CDR3 identification, clonotype clustering and error correction. A nonparametric unseen species model with Euler transformation was used to estimate a lower bound on total TCR beta diversity. TCRdb applied fastp at Q25 and MiXCR to the public reads, then kept only in-frame beta chains. Every CDR3 protein is listed once, alongside the most common genes and DNA of its rows. V and J calls and clone size were set by TCRdb, not the authors. Counted in this sample were more than 650,000 distinct CDR3 sequences; approximately 22% of them appeared once. Of the sample, about 20% falls within the top ten clones.

The 35 to 40 donors, aged about 6 to 95 years, were systemically healthy Caucasian individuals from Russia. Around 10 milliliters of peripheral blood were drawn from each donor into EDTA-treated Vacutainer tubes. Ficoll-Paque density-gradient centrifugation was used to isolate PBMCs, with at least 6.5 million per sample. Trizol reagent was used to extract total RNA from PBMCs, with at least 5.5 micrograms per sample. For every donor, flow cytometry on a PBMC aliquot measured the percentage of naive CD45RAhigh/CD27high T cells. The investigation overall reported the following: Because the CMV infection status of the donors was unknown, age-related changes in expanded clonotypes may potentially have been confounded. Since profiling was done on bulk unsorted PBMCs, naive and antigen-experienced compartments could not be conclusively compared. There was a strong correlation between observed TCR beta diversity and the percentage of naive T cells measured by flow cytometry. Compared with the aged group, the long-lived group had more naive CD4+ T cells, fewer expanded clones and increased TCR diversity, suggesting age selection. Estimates of total diversity based on one million sequenced T cells were considered lower bounds and underestimates. As age increased, observed TCR beta diversity per million T cells dropped in a roughly linear way, and a significant reduction was already evident by age approximately 40.

Trimmed from V: 5 bases; trimmed from J: 4 bases; junction bases lacking a gene match: 9. The CDR1 and CDR2 encoded by the germline V gene are SGHRS and YFSETQ. From cysteine to phenylalanine, the CDR3 is 15 amino acids long. The read is trimmed to its CDR3 DNA, 45 bases read in frame from base 1. The chain is encoded by TRBV5-1 joined to TRBJ2-3; the junction holds 8 bases that match TRBD2. The source material was blood. The source of this sequence is a man between 65 and 85 years old in good health. Here is the DNA: TGCGCCAGCAGTAGGTCTAGCGGGCCTTCAGATACGCAGTATTTT. This codes for CASSRSSGPSDTQYF.